This T cell receptor (beta chain) was found in a study of PD-1 blockade in classical Hodgkin lymphoma. Study conclusions and caveats: As was reported, newly diagnosed patients showed lower baseline TCR diversity than healthy donors did. There remain no defined causes for the repertoire differences, which possibly reflect disease activity or prior therapy.

TCRdb's copy holds only in-frame clones and misses some; the assay was immunoSEQ multiplex PCR. The table has roughly 23,000 clones, nearly 90% seen once. The CDR3 runs to 16 residues. Germline loops: CDR1 LNHDA, CDR2 SQIVND (reference sequence). With V trimmed by 5 bases and J by 3 bases, 5 bases remained unmatched. As for this clone: No antigen is known for it.

Time point specified: newly diagnosed, previously untreated cHL patient sample. CD4+ T cells were purified from thawed PBMCs by negative selection. PBMCs representing newly diagnosed, untreated classical Hodgkin lymphoma functioned as the comparison. The chain couples TRBV19 to TRBJ1-5; 12 bases are a match to TRBD1. The sample comprised CD4+ T cells from blood. The TCR was taken from a human donor with classical Hodgkin lymphoma. CDR3 residues: CASSAPGQGANQPQHF. The CDR3 DNA reads as TGTGCCAGTAGTGCCCCGGGACAGGGGGCCAATCAGCCCCAGCATTTT.